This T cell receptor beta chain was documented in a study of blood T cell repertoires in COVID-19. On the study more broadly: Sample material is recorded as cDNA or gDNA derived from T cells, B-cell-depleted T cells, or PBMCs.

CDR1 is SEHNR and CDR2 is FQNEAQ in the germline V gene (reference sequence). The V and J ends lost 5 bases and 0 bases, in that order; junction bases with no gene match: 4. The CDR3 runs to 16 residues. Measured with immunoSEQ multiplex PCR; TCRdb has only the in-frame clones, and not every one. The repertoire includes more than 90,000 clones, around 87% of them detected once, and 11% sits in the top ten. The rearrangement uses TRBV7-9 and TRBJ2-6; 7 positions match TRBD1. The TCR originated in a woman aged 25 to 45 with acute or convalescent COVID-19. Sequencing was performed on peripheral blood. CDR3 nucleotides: TGTGCCAGCAGCCTAGGGACAGTCTCTGGGGCCAACGTCCTGACTTTC. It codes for CASSLGTVSGANVLTF.